The TCR beta chain under discussion was sequenced for a study of blood T cells in healthy people across ages. Every sample had a minimum of 6.5 million PBMCs isolated. The CDR3 has 16 amino acids. CDR1 is SEHNR, CDR2 FQNEAQ, per germline (reference sequence). V shed 5 bases, J shed 4 bases, and the junction held 10 bases outside the gene matches. The authors ran a second PCR of about 7 to 11 cycles using a sample-barcoded 5' primer and a J-beta primer mix. TCRdb reprocessed the 5' RACE reads via MiXCR and lists one record per CDR3 protein. This sample yields around 1,500,000 distinct CDR3 sequences, of which roughly 40% are seen a single time; roughly 7.9% belongs to the top ten.

This chain links TRBV7-9 with TRBJ1-1; 10 nucleotides line up with TRBD1. The TCR sequence derives from a woman in her late teens or twenties in good health. Sequenced input: blood. The CDR3: CASSTGDRGFRTEAFF. The CDR3 coding sequence is TGTGCCAGCAGCACGGGGGACAGGGGATTTCGCACTGAAGCTTTCTTT.